This T cell receptor (beta chain) emerged from a study of blood T cell repertoires in COVID-19. About the research overall: T cells, B-cell-depleted T cells, or PBMCs supplied cDNA or gDNA.

The table came from immunoSEQ multiplex PCR; TCRdb's copy has only in-frame clones and leaves some out. The sample contains about 270,000 clones, approximately 86% of which appear only once. Among Cohort 3 donors, those recovered had two negative PCRs, clearance, or symptom resolution. The CDR3 has 19 residues. V lost 2 bases and J lost 2; bases outside the gene matches: 13. The germline gives CDR1 LGHNA, CDR2 YNFKEQ. A single count supports this clone. This chain joins TRBV4-2 and TRBJ2-5; 11 nucleotides align to TRBD2. This TCR was recovered from a woman under 30 who had recovered from COVID-19. Sequenced material: PBMCs or T cells enriched from blood (not recorded which). CDR3 DNA sequence: TGTGCCAGCAGCCAACCTTTAGCGGGAGGGACGACGACGCAAGAGACCCAGTACTTC. Translated: CASSQPLAGGTTTQETQYF.